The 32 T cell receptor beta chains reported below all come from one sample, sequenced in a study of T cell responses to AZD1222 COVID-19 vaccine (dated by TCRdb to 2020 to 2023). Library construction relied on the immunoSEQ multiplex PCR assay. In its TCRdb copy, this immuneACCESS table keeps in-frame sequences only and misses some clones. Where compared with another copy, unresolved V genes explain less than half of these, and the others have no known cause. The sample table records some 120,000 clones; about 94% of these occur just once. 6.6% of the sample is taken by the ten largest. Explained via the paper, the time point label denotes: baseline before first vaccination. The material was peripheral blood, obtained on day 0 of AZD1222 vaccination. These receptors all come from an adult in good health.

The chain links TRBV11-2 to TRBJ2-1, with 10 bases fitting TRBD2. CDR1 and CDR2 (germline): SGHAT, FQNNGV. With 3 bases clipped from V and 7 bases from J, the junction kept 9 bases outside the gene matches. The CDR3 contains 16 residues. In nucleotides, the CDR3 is TGTGCCAGCAGCTTCCTCAGCGGGAGGGCGGGGAATGAGCAGTTCTTC. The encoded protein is CASSFLSGRAGNEQFF.

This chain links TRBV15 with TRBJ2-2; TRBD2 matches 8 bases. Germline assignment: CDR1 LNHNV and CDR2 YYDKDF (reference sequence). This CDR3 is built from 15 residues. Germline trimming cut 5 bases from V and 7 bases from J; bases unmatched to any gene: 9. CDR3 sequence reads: CATSPAGGGSGELFF. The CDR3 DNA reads TGTGCCACCAGCCCCGCCGGGGGGGGCAGCGGGGAGCTGTTTTTT.

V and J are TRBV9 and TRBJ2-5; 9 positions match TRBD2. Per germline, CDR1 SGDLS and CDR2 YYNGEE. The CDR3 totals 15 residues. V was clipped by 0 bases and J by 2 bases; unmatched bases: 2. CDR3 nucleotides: TGTGCCAGCAGCGTAGTGGCGGGAGGGCAAGAGACCCAGTACTTC. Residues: CASSVVAGGQETQYF.

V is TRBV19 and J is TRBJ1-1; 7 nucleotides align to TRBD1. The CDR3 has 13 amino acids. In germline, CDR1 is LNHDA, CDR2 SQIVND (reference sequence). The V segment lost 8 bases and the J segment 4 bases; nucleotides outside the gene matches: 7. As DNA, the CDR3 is TGTGCCAGTTACAGGGGAACGGGCACTGAAGCTTTCTTT. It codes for CASYRGTGTEAFF. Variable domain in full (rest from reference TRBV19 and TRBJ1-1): DGGITQSPKYLFRKEGQNVTLSCEQNLNHDAMYWYRQDPGQGLRLIYYSQIVNDFQKGDIAEGYSVSREKKESFPLTVTSAQKNPTAFYLCASYRGTGTEAFFGQGTRLTVV.

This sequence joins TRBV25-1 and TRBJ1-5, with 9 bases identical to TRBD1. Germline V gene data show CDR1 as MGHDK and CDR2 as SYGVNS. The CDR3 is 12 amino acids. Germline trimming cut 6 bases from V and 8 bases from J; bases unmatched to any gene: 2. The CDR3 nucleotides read TGTGCCAGCAGGGGACAGGGTGAGCCCCAGCATTTT. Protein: CASRGQGEPQHF.

The CDR3 sequence: CASMRGSSYNEQFF. In DNA, the CDR3 is TGTGCCAGCATGCGCGGGAGTTCCTACAATGAGCAGTTCTTC. This chain uses TRBV3-1 (or the pseudogene TRBV3-2) with TRBJ2-1, with 7 nucleotides matching TRBD2. The ends lost 7 bases at V and 1 base at J; junction bases unmatched: 4. In germline, CDR1 is LGHDT, CDR2 YNNKEL (reference sequence). The CDR3 is 14 amino acids.

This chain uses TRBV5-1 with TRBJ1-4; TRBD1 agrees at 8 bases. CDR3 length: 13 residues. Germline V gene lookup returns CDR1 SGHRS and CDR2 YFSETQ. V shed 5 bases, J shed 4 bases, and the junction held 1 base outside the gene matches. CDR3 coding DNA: TGCGCCAGCAGGGACAGGGATAATGAAAAACTGTTTTTT. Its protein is CASRDRDNEKLFF.

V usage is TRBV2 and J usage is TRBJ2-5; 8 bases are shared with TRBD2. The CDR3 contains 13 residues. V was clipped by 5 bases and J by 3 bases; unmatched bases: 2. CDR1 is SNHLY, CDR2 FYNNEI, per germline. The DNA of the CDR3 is TGTGCCAGCAGTACTAGCGGAAAAGAGACCCAGTACTTC. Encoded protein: CASSTSGKETQYF. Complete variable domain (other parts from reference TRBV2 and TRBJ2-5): EPEVTQTPSHQVTQMGQEVILRCVPISNHLYFYWYRQILGQKVEFLVSFYNNEISEKSEIFDDQFSVERPDGSNFTLKIRSTKLEDSAMYFCASSTSGKETQYFGPGTRLLVL.

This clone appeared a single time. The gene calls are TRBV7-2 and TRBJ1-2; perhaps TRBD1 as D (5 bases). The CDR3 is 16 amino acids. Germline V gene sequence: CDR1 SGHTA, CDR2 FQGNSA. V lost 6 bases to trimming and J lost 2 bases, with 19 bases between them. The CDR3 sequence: CASRGGRAGPNYGYTF. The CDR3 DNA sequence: TGTGCCAGCAGGGGGGGGAGAGCGGGCCCCAACTATGGCTACACCTTC.

CDR3 sequence (DNA): TGTGCCTGGAGTGGGCTAGCGGGAGTGGACGAGCAGTACTTC. Protein product: CAWSGLAGVDEQYF. The J gene is TRBJ2-7, the V gene TRBV30; 10 bases match TRBD2. The CDR3 is 14 amino acids. With V trimmed by 1 base and J by 5 bases, 5 bases remained unmatched. Germline loops: CDR1 GTSNPN, CDR2 SVGIG (reference sequence).

DNA for the CDR3: TGTGCCAGCAGCTGGGGGGCGAACACTGAAGCTTTCTTT. This gives the protein CASSWGANTEAFF. V and J are TRBV11-1 and TRBJ1-1; TRBD1 is a possible D gene (6 bases). Deletions cut 4 bases from V and 1 base from J, with 7 bases between. The CDR3 has 13 residues. The germline CDR1 and CDR2 sequences are SGHAT and FQDESV (reference sequence).

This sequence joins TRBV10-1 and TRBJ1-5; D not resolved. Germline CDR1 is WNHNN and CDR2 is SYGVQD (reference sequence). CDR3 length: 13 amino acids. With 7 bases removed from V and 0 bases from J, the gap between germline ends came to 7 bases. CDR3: CASNDGSNQPQHF. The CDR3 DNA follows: TGCGCCAGCAATGACGGTAGCAATCAGCCCCAGCATTTT.

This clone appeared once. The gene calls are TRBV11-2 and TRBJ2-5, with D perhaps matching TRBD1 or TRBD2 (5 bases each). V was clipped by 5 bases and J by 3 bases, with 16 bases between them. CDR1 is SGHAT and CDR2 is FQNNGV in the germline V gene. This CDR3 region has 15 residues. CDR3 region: CASSLDLGREETQYF. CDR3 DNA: TGTGCCAGCAGCCTCGACTTGGGGCGGGAAGAGACCCAGTACTTC.

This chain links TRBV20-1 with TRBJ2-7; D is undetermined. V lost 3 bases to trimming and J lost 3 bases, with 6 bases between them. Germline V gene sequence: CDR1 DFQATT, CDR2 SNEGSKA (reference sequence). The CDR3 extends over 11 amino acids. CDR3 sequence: CSASYGYEQYF. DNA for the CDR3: TGCAGTGCTAGTTATGGCTACGAGCAGTACTTC.

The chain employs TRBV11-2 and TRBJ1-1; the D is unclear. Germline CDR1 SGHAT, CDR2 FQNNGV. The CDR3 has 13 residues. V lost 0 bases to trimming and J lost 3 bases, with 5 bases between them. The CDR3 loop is CASSLDRDTEAFF. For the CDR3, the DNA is TGTGCCAGCAGCTTAGATAGGGACACTGAAGCTTTCTTT.

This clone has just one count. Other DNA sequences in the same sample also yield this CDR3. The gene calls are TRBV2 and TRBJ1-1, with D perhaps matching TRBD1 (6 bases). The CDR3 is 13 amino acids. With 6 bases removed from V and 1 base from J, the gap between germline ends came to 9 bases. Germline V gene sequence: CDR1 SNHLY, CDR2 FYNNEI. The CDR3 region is CASRGQPNTEAFF. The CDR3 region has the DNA TGTGCCAGCAGAGGACAGCCGAACACTGAAGCTTTCTTT.

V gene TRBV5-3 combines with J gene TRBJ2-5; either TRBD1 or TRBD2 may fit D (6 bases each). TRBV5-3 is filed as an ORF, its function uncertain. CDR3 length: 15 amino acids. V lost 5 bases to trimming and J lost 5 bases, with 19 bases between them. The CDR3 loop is CARSSWRERGETQYF. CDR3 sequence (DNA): TGTGCCAGAAGTTCTTGGAGGGAGAGGGGGGAGACCCAGTACTTC.

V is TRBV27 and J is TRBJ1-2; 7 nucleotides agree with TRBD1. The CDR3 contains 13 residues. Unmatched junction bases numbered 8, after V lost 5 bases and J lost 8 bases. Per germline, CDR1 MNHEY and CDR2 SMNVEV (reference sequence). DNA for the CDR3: TGTGCCAGCAGTAAATCAACAGGGGTCGGCTACACCTTC. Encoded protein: CASSKSTGVGYTF.

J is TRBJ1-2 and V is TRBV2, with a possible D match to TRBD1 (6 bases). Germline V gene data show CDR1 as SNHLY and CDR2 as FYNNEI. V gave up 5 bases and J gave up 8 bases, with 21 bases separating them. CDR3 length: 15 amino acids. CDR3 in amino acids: CASSLTHTGTGGYTF. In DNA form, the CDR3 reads TGTGCCAGCAGTCTTACCCATACAGGGACGGGCGGCTACACCTTC.

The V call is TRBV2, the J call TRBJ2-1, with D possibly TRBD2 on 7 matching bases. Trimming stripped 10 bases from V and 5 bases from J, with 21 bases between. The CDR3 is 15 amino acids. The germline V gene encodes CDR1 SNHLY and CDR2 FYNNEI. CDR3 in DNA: TGTGCCACCGTGACAGGTCTGGGGACTAACAATGAGCAGTTCTTC. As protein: CATVTGLGTNNEQFF.

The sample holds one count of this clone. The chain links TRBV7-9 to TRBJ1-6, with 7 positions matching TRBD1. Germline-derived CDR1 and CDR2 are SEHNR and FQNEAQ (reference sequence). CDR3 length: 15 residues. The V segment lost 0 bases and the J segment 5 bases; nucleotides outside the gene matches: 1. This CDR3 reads CASSLAGTDNSPLHF. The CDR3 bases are TGTGCCAGCAGCTTAGCCGGGACAGATAATTCACCCCTCCACTTT.

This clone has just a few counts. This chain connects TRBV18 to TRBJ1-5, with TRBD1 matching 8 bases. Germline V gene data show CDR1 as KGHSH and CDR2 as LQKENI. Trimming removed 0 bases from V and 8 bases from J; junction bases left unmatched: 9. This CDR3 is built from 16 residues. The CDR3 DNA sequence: TGTGCCAGCTCACCACCGGGACAGGCCGTCATGGAGCCCCAGCATTTT. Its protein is CASSPPGQAVMEPQHF. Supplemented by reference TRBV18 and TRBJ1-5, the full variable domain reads NAGVMQNPRHLVRRRGQEARLRCSPMKGHSHVYWYRQLPEEGLKFMVYLQKENIIDESGMPKERFSAEFPKEGPSILRIQQVVRGDSAAYFCASSPPGQAVMEPQHFGDGTRLSIL.

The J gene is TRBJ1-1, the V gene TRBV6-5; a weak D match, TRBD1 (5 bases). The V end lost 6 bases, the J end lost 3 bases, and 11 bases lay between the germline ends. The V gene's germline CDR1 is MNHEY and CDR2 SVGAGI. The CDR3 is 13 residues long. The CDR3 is CASRVGADTEAFF. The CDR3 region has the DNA TGTGCCAGCAGAGTCGGGGCCGACACTGAAGCTTTCTTT.

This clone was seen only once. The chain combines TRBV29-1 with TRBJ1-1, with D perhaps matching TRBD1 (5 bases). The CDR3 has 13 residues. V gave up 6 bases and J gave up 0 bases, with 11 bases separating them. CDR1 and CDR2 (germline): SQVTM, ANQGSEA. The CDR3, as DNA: TGCAGCGTCTTTGACAGACTGAACACTGAAGCTTTCTTT. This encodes CSVFDRLNTEAFF.

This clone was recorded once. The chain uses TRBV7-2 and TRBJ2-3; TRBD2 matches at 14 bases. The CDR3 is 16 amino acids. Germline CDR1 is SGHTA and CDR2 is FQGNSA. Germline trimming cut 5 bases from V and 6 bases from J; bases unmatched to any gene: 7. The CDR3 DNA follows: TGTGCCAGCAGCCCGGGACTAGCGGGAGCTGGTGATACGCAGTATTTT. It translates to CASSPGLAGAGDTQYF.

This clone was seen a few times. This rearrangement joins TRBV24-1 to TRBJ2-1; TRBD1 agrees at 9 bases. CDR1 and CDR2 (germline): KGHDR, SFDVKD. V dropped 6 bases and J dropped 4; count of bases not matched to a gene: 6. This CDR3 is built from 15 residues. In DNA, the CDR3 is TGTGCCACCAGTCCGCGGGACAGGGAGTACAATGAGCAGTTCTTC. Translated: CATSPRDREYNEQFF.

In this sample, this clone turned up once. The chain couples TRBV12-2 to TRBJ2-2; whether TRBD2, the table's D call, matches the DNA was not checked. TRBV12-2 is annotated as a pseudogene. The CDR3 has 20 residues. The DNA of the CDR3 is TGTGCAAGTCGCTTAGCGGAGAATCGGCTAGCGGGACAAAACACCGGGGAGCTGTTTTTT. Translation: CASRLAENRLAGQNTGELFF.

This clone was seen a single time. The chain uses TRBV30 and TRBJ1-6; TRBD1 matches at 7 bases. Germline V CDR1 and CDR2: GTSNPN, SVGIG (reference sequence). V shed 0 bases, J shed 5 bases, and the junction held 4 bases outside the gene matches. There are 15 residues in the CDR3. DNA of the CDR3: TGTGCCTGGAGTGTACGGGGGACAGATAATTCACCCCTCCACTTT. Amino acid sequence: CAWSVRGTDNSPLHF.

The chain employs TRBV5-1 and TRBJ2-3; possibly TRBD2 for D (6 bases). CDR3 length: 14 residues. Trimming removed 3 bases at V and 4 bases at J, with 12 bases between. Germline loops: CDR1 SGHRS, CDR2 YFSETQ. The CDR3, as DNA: TGCGCCAGCAGCTCCCAGGGAGGCCCAGATACGCAGTATTTT. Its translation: CASSSQGGPDTQYF.

As DNA, the CDR3 is TGCAGCGTCTCGACAGGGGAAAATGAAAAACTGTTTTTT. It codes for CSVSTGENEKLFF. The genes are TRBV29-1 and TRBJ1-4; 8 nucleotides align to TRBD1. With 6 bases clipped from V and 5 bases from J, the junction kept 5 bases outside the gene matches. The V gene's germline CDR1 is SQVTM and CDR2 ANQGSEA. The CDR3 is 13 amino acids.

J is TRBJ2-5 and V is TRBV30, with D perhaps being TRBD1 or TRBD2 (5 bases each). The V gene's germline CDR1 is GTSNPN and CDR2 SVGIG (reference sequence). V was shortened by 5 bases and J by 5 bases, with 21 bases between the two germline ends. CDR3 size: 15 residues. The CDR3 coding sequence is TGTGCCTGGTCCCCGGGGCAGGGAGTGAGGGAGACCCAGTACTTC. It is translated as CAWSPGQGVRETQYF.

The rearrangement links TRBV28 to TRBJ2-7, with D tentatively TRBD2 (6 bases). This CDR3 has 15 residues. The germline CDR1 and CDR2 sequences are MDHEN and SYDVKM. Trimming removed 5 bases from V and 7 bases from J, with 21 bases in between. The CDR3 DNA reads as TGTGCCAGCAGTGGAAGCGGGCTAACTACGAGGGAGCAGTACTTC. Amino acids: CASSGSGLTTREQYF.